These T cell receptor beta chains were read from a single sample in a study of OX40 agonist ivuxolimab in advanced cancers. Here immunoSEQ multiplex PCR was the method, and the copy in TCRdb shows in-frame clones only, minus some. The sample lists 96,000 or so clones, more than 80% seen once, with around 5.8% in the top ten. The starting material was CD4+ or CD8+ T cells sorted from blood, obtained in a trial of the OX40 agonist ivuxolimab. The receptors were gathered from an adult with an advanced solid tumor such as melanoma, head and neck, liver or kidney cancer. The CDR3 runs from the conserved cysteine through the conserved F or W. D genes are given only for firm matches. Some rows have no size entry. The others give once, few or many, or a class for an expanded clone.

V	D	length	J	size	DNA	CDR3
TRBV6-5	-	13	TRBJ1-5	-	TGTGCCAGCGCGATTTATAGCAATCAGTCCCAGCATTTT	CASAIYSNQSQHF
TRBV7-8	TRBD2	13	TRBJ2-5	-	TGTGCCAGCAGCTTAGCGCGGGAGGAGACCCAGTACTTC	CASSLAREETQYF
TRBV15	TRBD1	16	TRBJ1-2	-	TGTGCCACCAGCAGAGAATCGGCAGGGGGGCTCTATGGCTACACCTTC	CATSRESAGGLYGYTF
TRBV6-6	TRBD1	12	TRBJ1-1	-	TGTGCCAGCAGCCAAGGACAGGGCGCAGCTTTCTTT	CASSQGQGAAFF
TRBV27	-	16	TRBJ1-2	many	TGTGCCAGCAGTTTATCCCGGACGGCCCTATTGGAGGGCTACACCTTC	CASSLSRTALLEGYTF
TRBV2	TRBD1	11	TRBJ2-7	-	TGTGCCTCGGACAGGGACCACGAGCAGTACTTC	CASDRDHEQYF
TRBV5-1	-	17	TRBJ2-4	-	TGCGCCAGCAGCTCTTGGGCAGGGGGACTATCCAAAAACATTCAGTACTTC	CASSSWAGGLSKNIQYF
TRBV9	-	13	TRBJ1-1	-	TGTGCCAGCAGCCGGGACACGGACACTGAAGCTTTCTTT	CASSRDTDTEAFF
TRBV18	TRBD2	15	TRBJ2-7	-	TGTGCCAGCTCACCTCCGGGACTAGGAGTGTACGAGCAGTACTTC	CASSPPGLGVYEQYF
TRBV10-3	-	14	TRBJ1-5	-	TGTGCCATCAGTCCCGACAGAAACAATCAGCCCCAGCATTTT	CAISPDRNNQPQHF
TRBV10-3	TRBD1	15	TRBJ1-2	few	TGTGCCATCCGGGACAGGGCGATCTCTGACCATGGCTACACCTTC	CAIRDRAISDHGYTF
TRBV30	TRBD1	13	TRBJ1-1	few	TGTGCCTGGACAGGGGGGTCGAACACTGAAGCTTTCTTT	CAWTGGSNTEAFF
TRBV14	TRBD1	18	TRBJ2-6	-	TGTGCCAGCAGCCGGGACAGATATTCCCGGGCCGGGGCCAACGTCCTGACTTTC	CASSRDRYSRAGANVLTF
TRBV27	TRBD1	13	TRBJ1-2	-	TGTGCCAGCGGAGGACAGGGCCACTATGGCTACACCTTC	CASGGQGHYGYTF
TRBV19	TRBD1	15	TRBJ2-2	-	TGTGCCAGTAGTACAGGGGGCACGGGCACCGGGGAGCTGTTTTTT	CASSTGGTGTGELFF
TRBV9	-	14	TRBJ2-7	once	TGTGCCAGCAGCGTAAAAGGGGATCCCTACGAGCAGTACTTC	CASSVKGDPYEQYF
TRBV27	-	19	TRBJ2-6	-	TGTGCCAGCAGTAACATGGAGGCAGGACCCTTCTCTGGGGCCAACGTCCTGACTTTC	CASSNMEAGPFSGANVLTF